The rows below give T cell receptor beta chains drawn from one sample of a study of OX40 agonist ivuxolimab in advanced cancers. TCRdb's copy holds only in-frame clones and misses some; the assay was immunoSEQ multiplex PCR. This repertoire shows more than 10,000 clones, 84% found once; its top ten account for around 40%. The source was CD4+ or CD8+ T cells sorted from blood, collected in a trial of the OX40 agonist ivuxolimab. The receptors were sampled from an adult with an advanced solid tumor such as melanoma, head and neck, liver or kidney cancer. The CDR3 runs from the conserved cysteine through the conserved F or W. D genes are given only for firm matches. Size is omitted from some rows. Given values are once, few, many or a class for expanded clones.

CDR3 | DNA | V | size | J | D
CAWSIEGGTEAFF | TGTGCCTGGAGTATTGAGGGTGGCACTGAAGCTTTCTTT | TRBV30 | NA | TRBJ1-1 | NA
CASSPVGQGVGYTF | TGTGCCAGCAGCCCGGTTGGACAGGGGGTTGGCTACACCTTC | TRBV5-8 | NA | TRBJ1-2 | TRBD1
CASSIRGGANTEAFF | TGTGCCAGTAGTATTAGAGGGGGAGCGAACACTGAAGCTTTCTTT | TRBV19 | medium-sized | TRBJ1-1 | NA
CASSASSGDSTDTQYF | TGTGCCAGCAGCGCTTCTAGCGGAGATAGCACAGATACGCAGTATTTT | TRBV5-4 | NA | TRBJ2-3 | TRBD2
CASSLTTGENTEAFF | TGTGCCAGCAGCCTTACGACAGGGGAGAACACTGAAGCTTTCTTT | TRBV7-9 | large | TRBJ1-1 | TRBD1
CASSPGWGGSTGELFF | TGTGCCAGCAGCCCTGGATGGGGTGGGAGCACCGGGGAGCTGTTTTTT | TRBV11-2 | NA | TRBJ2-2 | NA
CASSLGFGPGNTIYF | TGTGCCAGCAGCTTGGGGTTTGGACCTGGAAACACCATATATTTT | TRBV5-5 | NA | TRBJ1-3 | NA
CASSQGSGKDTQYF | TGCGCCAGCAGCCAAGGTAGCGGGAAGGATACGCAGTATTTT | TRBV4-3 | NA | TRBJ2-3 | TRBD2
CASSVGEGLAGYEQYF | TGTGCCAGCAGCGTAGGGGAAGGACTAGCGGGATACGAGCAGTACTTC | TRBV9 | NA | TRBJ2-7 | TRBD2
CASSDVAGTEAFF | TGTGCCAGCAGTGACGTAGCCGGCACTGAAGCTTTCTTT | TRBV6-4 | once | TRBJ1-1 | NA
CASSYRQGVYNSPLHF | TGTGCCAGCAGTTACCGGCAGGGGGTTTATAATTCACCCCTCCACTTT | TRBV6-5 | NA | TRBJ1-6 | TRBD1
CASSPWDYQETQYF | TGTGCCAGCAGCCCATGGGACTACCAAGAGACCCAGTACTTC | TRBV9 | NA | TRBJ2-5 | NA